Listed here are 24 T cell receptor beta chains from one sample, sequenced in a study of blood T cell repertoires in COVID-19. TCRdb's copy holds only in-frame clones and misses some; the assay was immunoSEQ multiplex PCR. The repertoire consists of 150,000 to 250,000 clones, with just under 85% occurring once and the leading ten covering around 6.9%. The material sequenced was peripheral blood. Source of these receptors: a human donor with acute or convalescent COVID-19. The donor label of this sample is uncertain.

This clone was seen a single time. The genes are TRBV19 and TRBJ2-7, with 8 bases matching TRBD1. V lost 5 bases and J lost 2; bases outside the gene matches: 8. CDR3 length: 15 residues. Germline CDR1 and CDR2: LNHDA and SQIVND (reference sequence). The CDR3 is CASSLRTGYPYEQYF. In nucleotides, the CDR3 is TGTGCCAGTAGTCTCCGGACAGGGTACCCCTACGAGCAGTACTTC.

The genes are TRBV28 and TRBJ2-5, with 11 bases fitting TRBD2. CDR1 and CDR2 (germline): MDHEN, SYDVKM. V dropped 8 bases and J dropped 0; count of bases not matched to a gene: 8. CDR3 size: 16 residues. DNA of the CDR3: TGTGCCAGCTCCCGACCGGGACTAGCGGACCAAGAGACCCAGTACTTC. It yields the protein CASSRPGLADQETQYF.

The chain employs TRBV6-6 and TRBJ1-4, with a tentative D call TRBD1 (5 bases). The CDR3 consists of 13 residues. V lost 8 bases and J lost 8, with 15 bases in between. Germline CDR1 MNHNY, CDR2 SVGAGI (reference sequence). DNA of the CDR3: TGTGCCAGCCGCTGGCAGGGTGGCGAAAAACTGTTTTTT. Its protein is CASRWQGGEKLFF.

V is TRBV18 and J is TRBJ2-7; 9 nucleotides agree with TRBD1. Germline CDR1 reads KGHSH; CDR2 reads LQKENI. The CDR3 is 15 residues long. V was clipped by 2 bases and J by 4 bases; unmatched bases: 6. The CDR3 nucleotides read TGTGCCAGCTCACCATCCGGACAGGGGAAATACGAGCAGTACTTC. This codes for CASSPSGQGKYEQYF.

The chain is built from TRBV19 and TRBJ2-2; 12 nucleotides align to TRBD2. The CDR3 extends over 16 amino acids. Trimming at V came to 5 bases and at J to 4 bases, leaving 5 bases not matched to a gene. Germline-derived CDR1 and CDR2 are LNHDA and SQIVND (reference sequence). The CDR3 DNA is TGTGCCAGTAGTCCGACTAGCGGGAGAGGCACCGGGGAGCTGTTTTTT. Protein product: CASSPTSGRGTGELFF.

In nucleotides, the CDR3 is TGTGCCATCAGTGGAGACAGGGAAAATCAGCCCCAGCATTTT. It is translated as CAISGDRENQPQHF. V gene TRBV10-3 combines with J gene TRBJ1-5; TRBD1 matches 7 bases. Looked up from germline, CDR1 is ENHRY and CDR2 is SYGVKD. Trimming took 4 bases from V and 4 from J; bases not matched to a gene: 4. This CDR3 contains 14 residues.

As concerns this clone: The same CDR3 is also encoded by other DNA sequences in this sample. The rearrangement uses TRBV7-2 and TRBJ2-7, with TRBD2 matching over 10 bases. This CDR3 spans 15 amino acids. CDR1 is SGHTA, CDR2 FQGNSA, per germline. V trimming: 0 bases; J trimming: 2 bases; junction bases outside the gene matches: 1. CDR3 protein: CASSLAAGGAYEQYF. The CDR3 DNA follows: TGTGCCAGCAGCTTAGCAGCGGGAGGGGCCTACGAGCAGTACTTC.

This chain links TRBV30 with TRBJ1-2, with TRBD1 identical over 8 bases. CDR3 length: 12 amino acids. Unmatched junction bases numbered 9, after V lost 7 bases and J lost 8 bases. Germline CDR1 GTSNPN, CDR2 SVGIG (reference sequence). CDR3 residues: CAFDRGRGGYTF. The CDR3 bases are TGTGCCTTCGACAGGGGCCGAGGAGGCTACACCTTC.

The genes are TRBV12-5 and TRBJ1-5, with a possible D match to TRBD1 (5 bases). Trimming pared 1 base from V and 4 bases from J, leaving 8 bases between. This CDR3 has 14 amino acids. Germline CDR1 LGHNT, CDR2 FRNRAP. The CDR3 protein is CASGLERGNQPQHF. The CDR3 nucleotides are TGTGCTAGTGGTTTGGAAAGGGGAAATCAGCCCCAGCATTTT.

This clone showed up just once. The chain joins TRBV19 to TRBJ2-7; a possible D gene is TRBD1 (5 bases). Deletions cut 3 bases from V and 2 bases from J, with 11 bases between. Germline lookup yields CDR1 LNHDA and CDR2 SQIVND (reference sequence). The CDR3 extends over 14 amino acids. As DNA, the CDR3 is TGTGCCAGTAGTATGGGGCTGGGGACCTACGAGCAGTACTTC. Its translation: CASSMGLGTYEQYF.

This clone occurred once. This chain links TRBV19 with TRBJ2-3; TRBD2 matches 7 bases. The V and J ends lost 9 bases and 4 bases, in that order; junction bases with no gene match: 7. The CDR3 runs 13 residues. Germline CDR1 and CDR2: LNHDA and SQIVND (reference sequence). CDR3 region: CASGRGRADTQYF. The DNA of the CDR3 is TGTGCCAGCGGTCGGGGGAGGGCAGATACGCAGTATTTT.

Notes on this clone: Distinct nucleotide sequences in the sample also encode this CDR3. V and J are TRBV19 and TRBJ1-1, with TRBD1 matching 10 bases. Trimming cost V 3 bases and J 5 bases; bases outside gene matches: 3. Per germline, CDR1 LNHDA and CDR2 SQIVND (reference sequence). The CDR3 extends over 14 amino acids. CDR3 in amino acids: CASSMTGGETEAFF. The CDR3 DNA reads TGTGCCAGTAGTATGACAGGGGGCGAGACTGAAGCTTTCTTT.

The chain is built from TRBV6-6 and TRBJ2-7, with 10 bases matching TRBD2. J was trimmed by 3 bases and V by 0 bases; bases with no gene match: 5. The CDR3 has 16 amino acids. Germline assignment: CDR1 MNHNY and CDR2 SVGAGI (reference sequence). CDR3 region: CASSYSASGSNYEQYF. CDR3 sequence (DNA): TGTGCCAGCAGTTACTCGGCTAGCGGGAGCAACTACGAGCAGTACTTC.

This clone was detected a few times. The chain is built from TRBV7-8 and TRBJ2-1; the match to TRBD2 covers 14 bases. The J segment lost 7 bases and the V segment lost 5 bases, leaving 13 bases of the junction unmatched. The CDR3 length is 18 residues. Germline assignment: CDR1 SGHVS and CDR2 FQNEAQ. CDR3 DNA sequence: TGTGCCAGCAGCCTATTAGGCGGGACTAGCGGGAGAGGTAATGAGCAGTTCTTC. Its protein product is CASSLLGGTSGRGNEQFF. Based on the CDR3 plus reference TRBV7-8 and TRBJ2-1, the full variable domain is GAGVSQSPRYKVAKRGQDVALRCDPISGHVSLFWYQQALGQGPEFLTYFQNEAQLDKSGLPSDRFFAERPEGSVSTLKIQRTQQEDSAVYLCASSLLGGTSGRGNEQFFGPGTRLTVL.

The chain joins TRBV4-1 to TRBJ2-3, with TRBD2 as a possible D gene (6 bases). Germline loops: CDR1 MGHRA, CDR2 YSYEKL. This CDR3 spans 16 amino acids. Trimming took 0 bases from V and 2 from J, leaving 12 bases between them. CDR3 amino acids: CASSQEWAGNTDTQYF. CDR3 DNA: TGCGCCAGCAGCCAAGAGTGGGCGGGAAACACAGATACGCAGTATTTT.

The gene calls are TRBV7-2 and TRBJ2-6; 9 nucleotides line up with TRBD1. CDR1 is SGHTA and CDR2 is FQGNSA in the germline V gene. The J segment lost 4 bases and the V segment lost 5 bases, leaving 12 bases of the junction unmatched. The CDR3 is 18 residues long. As DNA, the CDR3 is TGTGCCAGCAGCCCACCCGGGACAGGGATAGCCGGGGCCAACGTCCTGACTTTC. Translation: CASSPPGTGIAGANVLTF.

CDR3 DNA sequence: TGCGCCAGCAGCCAAACAGGGACGATCCTAGGCAATGAGCAGTTCTTC. This gives the protein CASSQTGTILGNEQFF. This chain uses TRBV4-3 with TRBJ2-1; tentatively, D is TRBD1 (6 bases). The V gene lost 2 bases and the J gene lost 6 bases, with 17 bases spanning the gap. The CDR3 is 16 amino acids. Germline V gene lookup returns CDR1 LGHNA and CDR2 YSLEER.

The chain employs TRBV7-2 and TRBJ2-3, with TRBD2 matching over 7 bases. Germline CDR1 reads SGHTA; CDR2 reads FQGNSA. V was pared by 0 bases and J by 4 bases, with 10 bases of the junction left unmatched. The CDR3 is 17 residues long. The CDR3 DNA reads TGTGCCAGCAGCTTAGCCTTTAGAGGCGGGAGCGCAGATACGCAGTATTTT. Amino acid sequence: CASSLAFRGGSADTQYF.

The chain recombines TRBV19 with TRBJ2-2; weak D call: TRBD2 (7 bases). Germline loops: CDR1 LNHDA, CDR2 SQIVND (reference sequence). This CDR3 region has 17 residues. V lost 5 bases to trimming and J lost 0 bases, with 16 bases between them. The CDR3 sequence is CASSPKGGSANTGELFF. In DNA, the CDR3 is TGTGCCAGTAGTCCCAAGGGGGGGTCCGCGAACACCGGGGAGCTGTTTTTT.

The chain uses TRBV4-1 and TRBJ2-3, with 10 nucleotides matching TRBD2. V was pared by 1 base and J by 4 bases, with 11 bases of the junction left unmatched. This CDR3 has 18 amino acids. The germline gives CDR1 MGHRA, CDR2 YSYEKL. The CDR3 DNA reads as TGCGCCAGCAGCCAAGCCCTCGGGACTAGCGATCCGGCAGATACGCAGTATTTT. This gives the protein CASSQALGTSDPADTQYF.

The rearrangement joins TRBV28 to TRBJ2-7; 8 bases match TRBD2. The V gene end was trimmed by 6 bases and the J gene end by 4 bases; junction bases not matched to a gene: 11. Germline-derived CDR1 and CDR2 are MDHEN and SYDVKM. This CDR3 region has 15 residues. Written as DNA, the CDR3 is TGTGCCAGCAGCCCCCCCGGGACTAGGAGGTACGAGCAGTACTTC. The encoded protein is CASSPPGTRRYEQYF.

The chain employs TRBV29-1 and TRBJ1-5; D remains ambiguous. The germline CDR1 and CDR2 sequences are SQVTM and ANQGSEA. The CDR3 spans 13 residues. Between the trimmed V and J ends, which lost 1 base and 5 bases, there was a span of 9 bases. The CDR3 protein is CSVEVSIDQPQHF. The DNA for the CDR3 is TGCAGCGTTGAAGTATCAATAGATCAGCCCCAGCATTTT.

This clone appeared once. V usage is TRBV15 and J usage is TRBJ2-1; D gene ambiguous. This CDR3 contains 15 residues. The V gene's germline CDR1 is LNHNV and CDR2 YYDKDF (reference sequence). V was pared by 1 base and J by 2 bases, with 9 bases between. The CDR3 sequence is CATSRGRGPYNEQFF. CDR3 nucleotides: TGTGCCACCAGCAGAGGCCGAGGCCCCTACAATGAGCAGTTCTTC.

This chain uses TRBV7-9 with TRBJ1-4, with 9 bases lining up with TRBD1. The trim removed 4 bases at V and 8 bases at J, leaving 5 bases unmatched. The CDR3 has 14 residues. Germline CDR1 reads SEHNR; CDR2 reads FQNEAQ (reference sequence). This chain's CDR3 is CASSWGQGSEKLFF. In DNA form, the CDR3 reads TGTGCCAGCAGCTGGGGACAGGGAAGCGAAAAACTGTTTTTT.